This T cell receptor (beta chain) originates from a study of blood T cell repertoires in COVID-19. Overall study context: Donors in the United States, Italy and Spain gave samples during acute or convalescent COVID-19. Nucleic acid was either cDNA or gDNA, and it came from T cells, B-cell-depleted T cells, or PBMCs.

Authors' methods: From reference gene primer amplification, estimates of nucleated cell counts were derived. Sequencing was performed with immunoSEQ multiplex PCR; in TCRdb, only in-frame clones are kept and a portion is missing. That table gives V, J and clone size, and the DNA gave D and trimming. The sample holds tens of thousands of clones, roughly 87% seen once. The CDR3 length is 15 residues. After removal of 3 bases from V and 4 bases from J, the junction contained 6 bases not matched to a gene. The V gene's germline CDR1 is SGHTA and CDR2 FQGNSA. This clonotype originated in a woman older than 75 with acute or convalescent COVID-19. Material for sequencing was peripheral blood. The J gene is TRBJ2-1, the V gene TRBV7-2; 7 bases align to TRBD2. The CDR3, as DNA: TGTGCCAGCAGCTTTGCTACAGCGGGGTACAATGAGCAGTTCTTC. It yields the protein CASSFATAGYNEQFF. Drawing the rest from reference TRBV7-2 and TRBJ2-1, the complete variable domain is GAGVSQSPSNKVTEKGKDVELRCDPISGHTALYWYRQSLGQGLEFLIYFQGNSAPDKSGLPSDRFSAERTGGSVSTLTIQRTQQEDSAVYLCASSFATAGYNEQFFGPGTRLTVL.